The clone carrying this T cell receptor beta chain was seen once. The sample originates from a study of blood T cell repertoires in COVID-19. Whole-study context: Material from acute and convalescent COVID-19 was sourced from the United States, Italy and Spain. PBMCs, B-cell-depleted T cells, or T cells were the source of the cDNA or gDNA that made up the material.

Using immunoSEQ multiplex PCR, the repertoire was profiled, and TCRdb retains in-frame clones only, with some absent. The sample includes approximately 170,000 clones, about 87% of them seen just once. Germline loops: CDR1 SNHLY, CDR2 FYNNEI. The CDR3 has 15 residues. V was clipped by 7 bases and J by 0 bases, with 13 bases between them. What was sequenced was peripheral blood. The source of this sequence is a man aged 18 to 29 with active or convalescent COVID-19. The chain recombines TRBV2 with TRBJ2-1; D is unclear. CDR3 region: CASKPTLFSYNEQFF. The CDR3 DNA sequence: TGTGCCAGCAAACCGACACTTTTCTCCTACAATGAGCAGTTCTTC.